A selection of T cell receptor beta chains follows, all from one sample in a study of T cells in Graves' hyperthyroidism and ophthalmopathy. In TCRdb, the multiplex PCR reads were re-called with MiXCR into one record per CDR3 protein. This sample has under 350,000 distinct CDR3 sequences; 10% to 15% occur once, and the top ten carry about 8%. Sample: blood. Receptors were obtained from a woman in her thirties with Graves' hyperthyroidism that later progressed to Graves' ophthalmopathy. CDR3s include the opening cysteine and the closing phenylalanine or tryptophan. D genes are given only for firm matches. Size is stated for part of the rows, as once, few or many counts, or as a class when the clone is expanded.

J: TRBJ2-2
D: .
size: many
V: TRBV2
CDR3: CAIGTPQQNGELFF
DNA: TGTGCCATTGGGACTCCCCAGCAGAACGGGGAGCTGTTTTTT

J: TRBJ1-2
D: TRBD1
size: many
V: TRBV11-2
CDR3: CASSTAGQGGYGYTF
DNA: TGTGCCAGCAGCACCGCGGGACAGGGGGGCTATGGCTACACCTTC

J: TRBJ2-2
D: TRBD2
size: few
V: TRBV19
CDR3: CASSRQTSASGELFF
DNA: TGTGCCAGTAGTCGCCAGACTAGCGCCTCCGGGGAGCTGTTTTTT

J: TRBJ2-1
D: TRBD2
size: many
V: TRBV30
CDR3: CAWSVTSGGYNEQFF
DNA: TGTGCCTGGAGTGTAACTAGCGGGGGATACAATGAGCAGTTCTTC

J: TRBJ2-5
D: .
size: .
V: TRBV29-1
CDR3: CSVDFGTPQETQYF
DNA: TGCAGCGTTGATTTCGGGACCCCCCAAGAGACCCAGTACTTC

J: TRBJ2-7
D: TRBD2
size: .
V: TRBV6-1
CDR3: CASSASGLAMYEQYF
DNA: TGTGCCAGCAGTGCCTCGGGACTAGCGATGTACGAGCAGTACTTC

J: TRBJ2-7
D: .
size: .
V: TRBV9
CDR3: CASSVGNASPYEQYF
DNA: TGTGCCAGCAGCGTAGGAAACGCTAGCCCCTACGAGCAGTACTTC

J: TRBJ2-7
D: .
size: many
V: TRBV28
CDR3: CATRGLAYEQYF
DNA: TGTGCCACCAGGGGACTCGCCTACGAGCAGTACTTC

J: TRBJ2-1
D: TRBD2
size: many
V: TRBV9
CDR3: CASSVRAGNYNEQFF
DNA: TGTGCCAGCAGCGTGAGAGCGGGGAACTACAATGAGCAGTTCTTC

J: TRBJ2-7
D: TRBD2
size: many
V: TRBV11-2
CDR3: CASSPLAGGSYEQYF
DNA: TGTGCCAGCAGCCCACTAGCGGGAGGGTCTTACGAGCAGTACTTC

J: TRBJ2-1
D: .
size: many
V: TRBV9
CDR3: CASSVVQGSYNEQFF
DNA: TGTGCCAGCAGCGTAGTCCAGGGGTCCTACAATGAGCAGTTCTTC

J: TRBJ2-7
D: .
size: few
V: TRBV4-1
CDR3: CASSQGPPHSFYEQYF
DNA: TGCGCCAGCAGCCAGGGACCACCCCACTCTTTCTACGAGCAGTACTTC

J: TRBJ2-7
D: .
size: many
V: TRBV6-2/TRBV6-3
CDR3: CASSYAGNEQYF
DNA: TGTGCCAGCAGTTACGCAGGAAACGAGCAGTACTTC

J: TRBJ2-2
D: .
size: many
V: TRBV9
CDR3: CASRSGPNDGELFF
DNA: TGTGCCAGCCGAAGCGGGCCAAATGACGGGGAGCTGTTTTTT

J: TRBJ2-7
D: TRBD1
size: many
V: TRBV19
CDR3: CASTQTGQGSGFERYF
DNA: TGTGCCAGTACCCAAACGGGACAGGGCTCAGGGTTTGAGCGGTACTTC

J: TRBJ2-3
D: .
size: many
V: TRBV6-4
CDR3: CASSERKGEGDTQYF
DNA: TGTGCCAGCAGCGAGAGGAAGGGAGAAGGGGATACGCAGTATTTT

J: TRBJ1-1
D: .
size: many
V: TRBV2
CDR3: CASSNQGNTEAFF
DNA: TGTGCCAGCAGTAACCAGGGGAACACTGAAGCTTTCTTT

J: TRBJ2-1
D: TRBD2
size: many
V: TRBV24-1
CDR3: CATSDRREGGNEQFF
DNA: TGTGCCACCAGTGATAGGCGGGAGGGTGGCAATGAGCAGTTCTTC

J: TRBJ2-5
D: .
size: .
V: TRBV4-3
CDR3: CASSQGGGLGGQETQYF
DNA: TGCGCCAGCAGCCAAGGAGGCGGGCTTGGGGGGCAAGAGACCCAGTACTTC

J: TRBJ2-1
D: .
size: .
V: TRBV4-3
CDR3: CASSQDMGSGYNEQFF
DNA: TGCGCCAGCAGCCAAGATATGGGAAGCGGATACAATGAGCAGTTCTTC

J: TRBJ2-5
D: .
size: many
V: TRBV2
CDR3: CASSERRQETQYF
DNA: TGTGCCAGCAGTGAACGAAGACAAGAGACCCAGTACTTC

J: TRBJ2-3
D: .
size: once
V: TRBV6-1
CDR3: CAGSQSVTDTQYF
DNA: TGTGCCGGCAGTCAAAGTGTGACAGATACGCAGTATTTT

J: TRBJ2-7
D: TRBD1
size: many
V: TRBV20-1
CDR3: CSADKGAGEQYF
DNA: TGCAGTGCCGATAAGGGGGCTGGCGAGCAGTACTTC

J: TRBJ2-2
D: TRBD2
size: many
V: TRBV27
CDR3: CASSYLAGGPGAGELFF
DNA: TGTGCCAGCAGTTATCTAGCGGGAGGGCCTGGGGCCGGGGAGCTGTTTTTT

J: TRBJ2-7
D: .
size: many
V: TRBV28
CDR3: CASSFWVGTKVEQYF
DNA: TGTGCCAGCAGTTTTTGGGTCGGGACGAAGGTTGAGCAGTACTTC

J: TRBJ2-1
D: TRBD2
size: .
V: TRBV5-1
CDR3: CASSLMSREGYNEQFF
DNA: TGCGCCAGCAGCTTGATGAGTCGGGAGGGCTACAATGAGCAGTTCTTC

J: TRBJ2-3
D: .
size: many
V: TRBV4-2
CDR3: CASGSGESTDTQYF
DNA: TGTGCCAGCGGTAGTGGGGAGAGCACAGATACGCAGTATTTT

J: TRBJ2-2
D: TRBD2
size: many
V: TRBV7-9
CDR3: CASSSGLAGNTGELFF
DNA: TGTGCCAGCAGCTCGGGACTAGCGGGGAACACCGGGGAGCTGTTTTTT

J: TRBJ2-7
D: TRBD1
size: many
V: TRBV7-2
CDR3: CASSLWQGESYEQYF
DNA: TGTGCCAGCAGCCTCTGGCAGGGGGAGTCCTACGAGCAGTACTTC

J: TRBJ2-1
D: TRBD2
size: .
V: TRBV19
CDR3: CASSKTSGRSSYNEQFF
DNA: TGTGCCAGTAGCAAGACTAGCGGGAGGAGCTCCTACAATGAGCAGTTCTTC

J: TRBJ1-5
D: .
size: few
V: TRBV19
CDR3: CASRAVNQPQHF
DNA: TGTGCCAGTAGGGCAGTCAATCAGCCCCAGCATTTT

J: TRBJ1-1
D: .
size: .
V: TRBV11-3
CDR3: CASSPRGQMNTEAFF
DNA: TGTGCCAGCAGCCCCCGGGGGCAGATGAACACTGAAGCTTTCTTT

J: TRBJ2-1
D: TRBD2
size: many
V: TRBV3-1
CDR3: CASSQDLPSGTIDEQFF
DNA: TGTGCCAGCAGCCAAGATCTCCCGAGCGGGACCATAGATGAGCAGTTCTTC

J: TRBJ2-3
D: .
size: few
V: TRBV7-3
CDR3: CASSLFGISSTDTQYF
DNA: TGTGCCAGCAGCTTATTCGGTATTTCTAGCACAGATACGCAGTATTTT

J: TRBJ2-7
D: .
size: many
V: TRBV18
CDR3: CASSPSSPGSYEQYF
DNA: TGTGCCAGCTCACCCTCTTCCCCCGGGAGCTACGAGCAGTACTTC

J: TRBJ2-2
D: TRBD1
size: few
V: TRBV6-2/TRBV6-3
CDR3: CASRPPGQGIGELFF
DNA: TGTGCCAGCAGGCCCCCGGGACAGGGGATCGGGGAGCTGTTTTTT

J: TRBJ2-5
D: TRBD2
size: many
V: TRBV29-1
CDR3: CSVRGRGGRRLAGDHETQYF
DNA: TGCAGCGTGAGGGGGCGGGGGGGGCGAAGACTAGCGGGAGATCATGAGACCCAGTACTTC

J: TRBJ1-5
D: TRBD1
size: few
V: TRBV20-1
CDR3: CSARADRGVQPQHF
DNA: TGCAGTGCTAGAGCGGACAGGGGCGTCCAGCCCCAGCATTTT

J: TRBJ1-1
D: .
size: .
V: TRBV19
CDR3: CASRYRVSGTEAFF
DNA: TGTGCCAGTAGATACAGGGTCAGTGGCACTGAAGCTTTCTTT

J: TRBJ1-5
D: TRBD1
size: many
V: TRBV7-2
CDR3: CASSLGAGQGDQPQHF
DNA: TGTGCCAGCAGCTTAGGAGCTGGGCAGGGGGACCAGCCCCAGCATTTT

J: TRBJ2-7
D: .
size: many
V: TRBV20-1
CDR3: CSARPQDNYEQYF
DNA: TGCAGTGCTAGACCGCAGGATAACTACGAGCAGTACTTC

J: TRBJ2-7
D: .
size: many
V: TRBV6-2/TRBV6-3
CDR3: CASSYQRALEQYF
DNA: TGTGCCAGCAGTTACCAGCGCGCCTTAGAGCAGTACTTC

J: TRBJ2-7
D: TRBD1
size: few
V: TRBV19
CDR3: CASGRDRGTEQYF
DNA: TGTGCCAGTGGCCGGGACAGGGGAACCGAGCAGTACTTC

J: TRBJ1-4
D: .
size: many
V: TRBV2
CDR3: CASSAGWKEKLFF
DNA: TGTGCCAGCAGTGCGGGTTGGAAGGAAAAACTGTTTTTT

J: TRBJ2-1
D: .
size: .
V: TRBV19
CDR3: CASRVAGPGWNEQFF
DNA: TGTGCCAGTAGGGTCGCTGGTCCGGGCTGGAATGAGCAGTTCTTC

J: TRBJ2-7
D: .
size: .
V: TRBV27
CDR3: CASSFRTAYEQYF
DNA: TGTGCCAGCAGTTTCAGGACAGCCTACGAGCAGTACTTC

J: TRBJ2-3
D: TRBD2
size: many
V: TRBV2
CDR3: CASTPQRIAGLYTDTQYF
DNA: TGTGCCAGCACCCCACAACGTATAGCGGGGTTGTACACAGATACGCAGTATTTT

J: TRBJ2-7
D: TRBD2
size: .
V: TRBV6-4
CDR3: CASSDSRAGTSNPYEQYF
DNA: TGTGCCAGCAGTGACTCTAGAGCCGGGACTAGTAACCCCTACGAGCAGTACTTC

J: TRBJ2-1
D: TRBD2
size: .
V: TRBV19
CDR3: CASSPKGLAAYNEQFF
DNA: TGTGCCAGTAGCCCAAAGGGACTAGCGGCATACAATGAGCAGTTCTTC

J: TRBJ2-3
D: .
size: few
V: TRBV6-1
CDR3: CASSSPLSTDTQYF
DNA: TGTGCCAGCAGTTCCCCTTTAAGCACAGATACGCAGTATTTT

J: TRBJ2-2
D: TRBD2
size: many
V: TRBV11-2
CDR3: CASSFLAERGELFF
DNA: TGTGCCAGCAGCTTTCTAGCGGAGAGGGGGGAGCTGTTTTTT

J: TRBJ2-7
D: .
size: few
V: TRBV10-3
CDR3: CAISERETYEQYF
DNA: TGTGCCATCAGTGAACGGGAGACCTACGAGCAGTACTTC

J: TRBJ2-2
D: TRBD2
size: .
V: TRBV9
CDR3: CASSYGLAGGGGELFF
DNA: TGTGCCAGCAGCTACGGACTAGCGGGAGGTGGCGGGGAGCTGTTTTTT

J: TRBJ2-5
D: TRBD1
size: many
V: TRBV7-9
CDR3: CASSSGTVQETQYF
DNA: TGTGCCAGCAGCTCCGGGACAGTCCAAGAGACCCAGTACTTC